In its sample, the clone carrying this T cell receptor (beta chain) was seen a few times. It was with a sample-barcoded 5' primer and a J-beta primer mix that a second PCR of roughly 7 to 11 cycles was run. TCRdb reprocessed the 5' RACE reads with MiXCR, giving one entry per CDR3 protein. The repertoire holds some 1.5 million distinct CDR3 sequences, with about 30% as singletons. Per sample, no less than 5.5 micrograms of total RNA were extracted. CDR3 length: 17 residues. CDR1 and CDR2 (germline): ENHRY, SYGVKD. Trimming shortened V by 4 bases and J by 0 bases, and 17 bases separated the two germline ends. This record comes from a study of blood T cells in healthy people across ages. As for the study in general: The template switching approach captured approximately one barcoded beta molecule for every two T cells.

This rearrangement joins TRBV10-3 to TRBJ2-3; D call uncertain. Sequencing input: blood. This TCR was recovered from a woman between 25 and 40 years old in good health. The CDR3 reads CAISGPVDRPSTDTQYF. CDR3 in DNA: TGTGCCATCAGTGGGCCGGTGGACCGCCCGAGCACAGATACGCAGTATTTT.